This TCR beta chain was identified in a study of cytomegalovirus exposure and HLA in healthy donors. Clones were read by immunoSEQ multiplex PCR, and TCRdb kept only the in-frame ones, dropping some. The sample lists approximately 210,000 clones, approximately 86% occurring once. This clone was detected a few times. With 1 base removed from V and 0 bases from J, the gap between germline ends came to 4 bases. Germline V gene lookup returns CDR1 LGHNA and CDR2 YNFKEQ. CDR3 length equals 14 residues. This TCR was sampled from a woman under 30 in good health and CMV-seronegative. Sequenced input: PBMCs. The chain recombines TRBV4-2 with TRBJ1-5; D gene unclear. CDR3 amino acids: CASSQASSNQPQHF. The CDR3 coding sequence is TGTGCCAGCAGCCAAGCTTCTAGCAATCAGCCCCAGCATTTT.